This T cell receptor (beta chain) was found in a study of beta chain features in type 1 diabetes. Study overall: Examination spanned approximately 110 million sorted cells from all samples.

Isolated RNA was reverse transcribed in full, so expressed TCRB transcripts were sequenced. Measured with immunoSEQ multiplex PCR; TCRdb has only the in-frame clones, and not every one. The sample includes hundreds of thousands of clones, around an eighth of them seen just once. CDR3 size: 12 residues. Trimming removed 0 bases from V and 9 bases from J, with 10 bases in between. Germline V gene data show CDR1 as SGHTS and CDR2 as YDEGEE. General study points: cDNA sequencing could over-represent cells with high TCR expression. Patients with Type 1 diabetes showed moderately but significantly shorter TCRB CDR3s in all four CD4+ subsets.

About this clone: The antigen is not known.

The receptor comes from a man aged 18 to 35 with type 1 diabetes. Sequences were obtained from naive CD4+ T cells from blood. The rearrangement links TRBV5-8 to TRBJ2-7; D uncertain. The CDR3 reads CASSLASGRQYF. CDR3 coding DNA: TGTGCCAGCAGCTTGGCCTCAGGCCGGCAGTACTTC. Together with reference TRBV5-8 and TRBJ2-7, the CDR3 gives the full variable domain: EAGVTQSPTHLIKTRGQQATLRCSPISGHTSVYWYQQALGLGLQFLLWYDEGEERNRGNFPPRFSGRQFPNYSSELNVNALELEDSALYLCASSLASGRQYFGPGTRLTVT.